This T cell receptor beta chain was captured in a study of regulatory T cells in long-lasting Graves disease. This clonotype was detected ten times or more. The time point denotes: newly diagnosed GD, antithyroid drugs for less than 3 months. Extracted PBMC RNA gave rise to the TCR library. Germline V gene sequence: CDR1 SNHLY, CDR2 FYNNEI. The V end was cut by 6 bases, the J end by 4 bases, with 19 bases between. The CDR3 contains 16 residues. Arm-PCR of CDR3 regions with iRepertoire HTBI primers generated TCR beta libraries. TCRdb recomputed calls from the multiplex PCR reads with MiXCR, one row per CDR3 protein. The top ten hold under 9% of the sample, which has a few hundred thousand distinct CDR3 sequences, 14% to 15% seen once. These data were also reused for a study on T cells in Graves' hyperthyroidism and ophthalmopathy.

The material was peripheral blood mononuclear cells (PBMCs), obtained at new diagnosis, from a patient treated with antithyroid drugs. This TCR was sampled from a middle-aged woman with Graves disease. The chain employs TRBV2 and TRBJ2-1, with D perhaps TRBD1 (5 bases). The CDR3 spells CASSSNHRRQYNEQFF. The DNA for the CDR3 is TGTGCCAGCAGCTCGAACCACAGGAGACAATACAATGAGCAGTTCTTC.